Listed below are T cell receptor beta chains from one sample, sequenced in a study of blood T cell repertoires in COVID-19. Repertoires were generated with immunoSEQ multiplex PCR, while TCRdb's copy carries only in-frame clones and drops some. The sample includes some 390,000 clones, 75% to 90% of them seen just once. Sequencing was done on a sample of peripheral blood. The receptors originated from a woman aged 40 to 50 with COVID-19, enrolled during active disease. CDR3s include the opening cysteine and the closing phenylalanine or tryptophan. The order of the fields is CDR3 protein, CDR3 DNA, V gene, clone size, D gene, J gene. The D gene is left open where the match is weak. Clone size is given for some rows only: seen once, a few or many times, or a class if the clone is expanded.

CASSQGANTDTQYF	TGTGCCAGCTCACAGGGGGCAAACACAGATACGCAGTATTTT	TRBV18	once	TRBD1	TRBJ2-3
CASSQGALGLNYGYTF	TGTGCCAGCAGCCAGGGGGCGCTTGGGCTTAACTATGGCTACACCTTC	TRBV7-9	few	TRBD1	TRBJ1-2
CASSRGLAGVGQFF	TGCGCCAGCAGCCGTGGACTAGCGGGAGTGGGGCAGTTCTTC	TRBV4-3	once	TRBD2	TRBJ2-1
CASSDTYYTGELFF	TGTGCCAGCAGTGACACCTACTACACCGGGGAGCTGTTTTTT	TRBV6-6	.	.	TRBJ2-2
CASSLAGDRQETQYF	TGTGCCAGCAGCTTGGCAGGGGACAGGCAAGAGACCCAGTACTTC	TRBV5-4	.	TRBD1	TRBJ2-5
CASSPGASPGYEQYF	TGTGCCAGCAGCCCAGGGGCTAGCCCTGGCTACGAGCAGTACTTC	TRBV7-2	.	.	TRBJ2-7
CASSYALLGRITEAFF	TGTGCCAGCAGTTACGCTCTGTTGGGGAGAATCACTGAAGCTTTCTTT	TRBV6-5	once	.	TRBJ1-1
CASRRQGSSYEQYF	TGTGCCAGTAGGAGACAGGGGTCGTCCTACGAGCAGTACTTC	TRBV19	.	TRBD1	TRBJ2-7
CASTGQNNEKLFF	TGTGCCAGCACCGGACAGAATAATGAAAAACTGTTTTTT	TRBV27	once	.	TRBJ1-4
CASCSEALNTGELFF	TGTGCCAGCTGCAGCGAGGCCCTGAACACCGGGGAGCTGTTTTTT	TRBV2	.	.	TRBJ2-2
CASSLVARVSYEQYF	TGCGCCAGCAGCTTGGTGGCGCGGGTTTCCTACGAGCAGTACTTC	TRBV5-1	.	.	TRBJ2-7
CASSRGGSNNQPQHF	TGTGCCAGTAGTAGGGGGGGGTCTAACAATCAGCCCCAGCATTTT	TRBV19	.	.	TRBJ1-5
CASSPFEGSDTQYF	TGTGCCAGCAGCCCCTTTGAGGGATCAGATACGCAGTATTTT	TRBV7-9	.	.	TRBJ2-3
CASSYAAGLGLYGYTF	TGTGCCAGCAGTTACGCCGCGGGACTGGGTTTATATGGCTACACCTTC	TRBV6-2/TRBV6-3	.	.	TRBJ1-2
CASSFGWGRAYEQYF	TGTGCCAGCAGTTTTGGTTGGGGGAGGGCCTACGAGCAGTACTTC	TRBV27	.	TRBD2	TRBJ2-7
CASSLDSLNTEAFF	TGTGCCAGCAGTTTAGACAGCCTGAACACTGAAGCTTTCTTT	TRBV27	.	.	TRBJ1-1
CASSQDGGQVYGYTF	TGTGCCAGCAGCCAAGATGGCGGACAGGTCTATGGCTACACCTTC	TRBV4-2	.	TRBD1	TRBJ1-2
CASSLRHNSGNTIYF	TGTGCCAGCAGTTTAAGACACAACTCTGGAAACACCATATATTTT	TRBV27	.	.	TRBJ1-3
CASSLEMGGFAQFF	TGTGCCAGCAGCTTAGAAATGGGAGGATTTGCGCAGTTCTTC	TRBV7-2	.	.	TRBJ2-1
CASSLAGLAGINEQFF	TGTGCCAGCAGTTTAGCCGGACTAGCGGGAATCAATGAGCAGTTCTTC	TRBV27	.	TRBD2	TRBJ2-1
CASSLVSGYGYTF	TGTGCCAGCAGCTTAGTTTCGGGCTATGGCTACACCTTC	TRBV7-9	once	.	TRBJ1-2
CATSARERNQPQHF	TGTGCCACCAGCGCCCGGGAACGCAATCAGCCCCAGCATTTT	TRBV15	.	.	TRBJ1-5
CASSHLYRDSSPKGDEKLFF	TGCGCCAGCAGCCACCTCTACAGGGATTCTTCACCCAAAGGGGACGAAAAACTGTTTTTT	TRBV4-3	.	.	TRBJ1-4
CASRGQGNEKLFF	TGTGCCAGTAGGGGACAGGGTAATGAAAAACTGTTTTTT	TRBV19	.	TRBD1	TRBJ1-4
CASRYNRDGTGELFF	TGTGCCAGCAGATATAACAGGGACGGGACCGGGGAGCTGTTTTTT	TRBV25-1	.	.	TRBJ2-2
CASSPYSGDYGYTF	TGTGCCAGCTCACCATACAGCGGTGACTATGGCTACACCTTC	TRBV18	.	.	TRBJ1-2
CASSKETRKRQAERDTQYF	TGTGCCAGCAGCAAAGAAACGCGCAAGCGACAGGCCGAAAGGGATACGCAGTATTTT	TRBV21-1	.	.	TRBJ2-3
CASSSTGGVYTEAFF	TGCGCCAGCAGCTCGACAGGGGGCGTTTACACTGAAGCTTTCTTT	TRBV5-1	once	TRBD1	TRBJ1-1
CASSPERARTDTQYF	TGTGCCAGCAGCCCTGAGCGGGCGCGCACAGATACGCAGTATTTT	TRBV2	.	.	TRBJ2-3
CARGRGNEQFF	TGTGCCAGGGGACGGGGGAATGAGCAGTTCTTC	TRBV2	once	.	TRBJ2-1
CASSAQGGWQPQHF	TGTGCCAGCAGTGCACAGGGGGGTTGGCAGCCCCAGCATTTT	TRBV2	few	TRBD1	TRBJ1-5
CASSTNIYNEQFF	TGTGCCAGCAGCACTAACATTTACAATGAGCAGTTCTTC	TRBV6-2/TRBV6-3	.	.	TRBJ2-1
CASSSRTSGGETQYF	TGCGCCAGCAGCTCGAGGACTAGCGGGGGAGAGACCCAGTACTTC	TRBV5-1	.	TRBD2	TRBJ2-5
CASSSGLNTGELFF	TGTGCCAGCAGCTCGGGACTGAACACCGGGGAGCTGTTTTTT	TRBV6-2/TRBV6-3	.	.	TRBJ2-2
CASSVATGQGSGNTIYF	TGTGCCAGCAGCGTAGCTACGGGACAGGGATCGGGAAACACCATATATTTT	TRBV9	.	TRBD1	TRBJ1-3
CASSHFTGETYEQYF	TGTGCCAGCAGCCATTTTACGGGAGAAACCTACGAGCAGTACTTC	TRBV3-1/TRBV3-2	once	.	TRBJ2-7
CASRRSLHRGTEAFF	TGTGCCAGCCGGCGGAGCCTTCATCGGGGCACTGAAGCTTTCTTT	TRBV27	.	.	TRBJ1-1
CSVRTRQDSYEQYF	TGCAGCGTCAGGACCCGACAGGATTCCTACGAGCAGTACTTC	TRBV29-1	few	.	TRBJ2-7
CASSFGLEQYF	TGCGCCAGCAGCTTCGGTCTCGAGCAGTACTTC	TRBV5-1	few	.	TRBJ2-7